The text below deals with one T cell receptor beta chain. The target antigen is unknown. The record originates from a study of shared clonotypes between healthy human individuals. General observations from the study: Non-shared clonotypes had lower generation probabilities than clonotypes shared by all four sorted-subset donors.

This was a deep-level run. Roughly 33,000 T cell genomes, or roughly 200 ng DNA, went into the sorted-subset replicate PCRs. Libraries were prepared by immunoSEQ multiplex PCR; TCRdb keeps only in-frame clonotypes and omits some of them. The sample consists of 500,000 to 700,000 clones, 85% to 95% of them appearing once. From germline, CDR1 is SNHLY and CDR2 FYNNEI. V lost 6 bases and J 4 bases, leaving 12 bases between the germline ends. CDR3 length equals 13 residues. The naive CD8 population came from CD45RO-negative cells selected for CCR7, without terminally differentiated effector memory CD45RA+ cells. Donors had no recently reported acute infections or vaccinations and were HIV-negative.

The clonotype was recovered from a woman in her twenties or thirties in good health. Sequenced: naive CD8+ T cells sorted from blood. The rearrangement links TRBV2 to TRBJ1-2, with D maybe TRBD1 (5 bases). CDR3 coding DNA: TGTGCCAGCAGACAGGACACAAGCTATGGCTACACCTTC. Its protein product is CASRQDTSYGYTF.